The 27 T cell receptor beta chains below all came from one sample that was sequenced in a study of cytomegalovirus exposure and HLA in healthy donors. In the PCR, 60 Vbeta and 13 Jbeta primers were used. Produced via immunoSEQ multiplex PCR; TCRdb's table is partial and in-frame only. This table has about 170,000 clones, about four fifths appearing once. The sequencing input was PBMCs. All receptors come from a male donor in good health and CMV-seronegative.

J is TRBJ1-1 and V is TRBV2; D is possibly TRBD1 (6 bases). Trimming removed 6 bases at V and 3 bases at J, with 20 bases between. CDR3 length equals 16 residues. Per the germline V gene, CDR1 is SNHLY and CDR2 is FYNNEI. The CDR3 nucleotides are TGTGCCAGCAGCGGGGCCGGGGGGGCTATCGACACTGAAGCTTTCTTT. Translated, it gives CASSGAGGAIDTEAFF.

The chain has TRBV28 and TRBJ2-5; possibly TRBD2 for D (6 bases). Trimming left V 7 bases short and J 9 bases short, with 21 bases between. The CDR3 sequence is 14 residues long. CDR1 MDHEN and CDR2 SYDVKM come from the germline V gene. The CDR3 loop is CASTEWGGGGPQYF. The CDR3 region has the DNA TGTGCCAGCACCGAGTGGGGTGGGGGAGGCCCCCAGTACTTC.

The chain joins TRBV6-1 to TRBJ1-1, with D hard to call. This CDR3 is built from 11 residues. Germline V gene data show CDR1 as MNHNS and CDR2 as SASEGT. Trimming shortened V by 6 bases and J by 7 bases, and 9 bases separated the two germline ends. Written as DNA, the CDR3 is TGTGCCAGCAGGGCGGCGGATGAAGCTTTCTTT. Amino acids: CASRAADEAFF.

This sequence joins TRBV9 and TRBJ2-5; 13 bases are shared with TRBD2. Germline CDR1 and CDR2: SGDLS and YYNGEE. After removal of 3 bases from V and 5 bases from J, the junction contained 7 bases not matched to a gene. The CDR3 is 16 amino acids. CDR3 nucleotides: TGTGCCAGCAGCGCCACTAGCGGGGGGGCTTTGGAGACCCAGTACTTC. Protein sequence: CASSATSGGALETQYF.

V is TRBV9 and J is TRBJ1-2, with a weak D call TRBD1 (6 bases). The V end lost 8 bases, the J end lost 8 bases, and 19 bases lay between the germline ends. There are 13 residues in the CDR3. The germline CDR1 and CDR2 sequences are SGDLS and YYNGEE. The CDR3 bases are TGTGCCAGGAGAGAACAGGGCGTCGACGGCTACACCTTC. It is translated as CARREQGVDGYTF.

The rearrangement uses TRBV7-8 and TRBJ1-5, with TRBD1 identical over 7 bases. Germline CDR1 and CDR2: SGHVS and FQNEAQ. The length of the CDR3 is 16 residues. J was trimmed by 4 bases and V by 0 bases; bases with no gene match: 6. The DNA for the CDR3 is TGTGCCAGCAGCTTAGCGTACAGGGGAGGTAATCAGCCCCAGCATTTT. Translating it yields CASSLAYRGGNQPQHF.

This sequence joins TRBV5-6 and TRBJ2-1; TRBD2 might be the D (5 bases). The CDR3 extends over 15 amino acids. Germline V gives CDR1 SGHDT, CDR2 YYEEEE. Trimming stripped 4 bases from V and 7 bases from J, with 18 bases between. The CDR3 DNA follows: TGTGCCAGCAGCCCCTCCGTTCTCGGGGAGAATGAGCAGTTCTTC. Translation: CASSPSVLGENEQFF.

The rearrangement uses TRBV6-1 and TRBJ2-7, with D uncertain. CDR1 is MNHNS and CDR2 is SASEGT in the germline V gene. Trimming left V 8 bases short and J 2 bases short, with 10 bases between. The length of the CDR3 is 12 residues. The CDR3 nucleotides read TGTGCCAGCGTCGGCGGAACCTACGAGCAGTACTTC. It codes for CASVGGTYEQYF.

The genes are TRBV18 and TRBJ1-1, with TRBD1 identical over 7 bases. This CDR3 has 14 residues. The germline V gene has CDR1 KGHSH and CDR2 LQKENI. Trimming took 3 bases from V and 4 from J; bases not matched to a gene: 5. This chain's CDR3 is CASSPTTGATEAFF. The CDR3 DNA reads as TGTGCCAGCTCACCTACAACAGGGGCCACTGAAGCTTTCTTT.

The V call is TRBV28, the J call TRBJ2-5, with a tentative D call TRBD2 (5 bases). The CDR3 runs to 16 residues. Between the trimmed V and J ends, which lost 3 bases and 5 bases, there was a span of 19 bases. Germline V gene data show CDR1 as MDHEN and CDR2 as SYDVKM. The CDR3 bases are TGTGCCAGCAGTTTGGGTCCCGGGATTGGGGAGGAGACCCAGTACTTC. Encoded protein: CASSLGPGIGEETQYF.

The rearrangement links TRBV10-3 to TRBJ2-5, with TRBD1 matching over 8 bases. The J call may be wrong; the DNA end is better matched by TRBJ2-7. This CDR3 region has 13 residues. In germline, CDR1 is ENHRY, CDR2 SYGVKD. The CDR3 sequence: CAIAGQGSYEQYF. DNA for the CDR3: TGTGCCATCGCAGGACAGGGTTCCTACGAGCAGTACTTC.

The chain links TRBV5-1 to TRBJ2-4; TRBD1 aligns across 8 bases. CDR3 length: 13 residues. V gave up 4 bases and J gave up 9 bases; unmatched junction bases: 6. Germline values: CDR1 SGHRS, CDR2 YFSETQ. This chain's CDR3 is CASSPGQGSIQYF. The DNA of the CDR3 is TGCGCCAGCAGCCCTGGACAGGGAAGCATTCAGTACTTC. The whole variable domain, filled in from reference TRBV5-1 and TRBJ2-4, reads KAGVTQTPRYLIKTRGQQVTLSCSPISGHRSVSWYQQTPGQGLQFLFEYFSETQRNKGNFPGRFSGRQFSNSRSEMNVSTLELGDSALYLCASSPGQGSIQYFGAGTRLSVL.

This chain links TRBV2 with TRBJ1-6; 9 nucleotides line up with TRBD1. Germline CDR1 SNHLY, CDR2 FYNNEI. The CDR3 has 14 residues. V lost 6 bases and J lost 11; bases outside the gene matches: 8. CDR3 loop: CASREQGAGAPLHF. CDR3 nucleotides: TGTGCCAGCAGGGAACAGGGGGCAGGGGCACCCCTCCACTTT.

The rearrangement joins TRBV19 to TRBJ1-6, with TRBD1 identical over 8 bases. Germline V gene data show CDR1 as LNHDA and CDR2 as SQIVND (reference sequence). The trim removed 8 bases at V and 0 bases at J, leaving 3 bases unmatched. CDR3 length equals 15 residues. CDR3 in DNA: TGTGCCAGTTGGGACAGGAGCTCCTATAATTCACCCCTCCACTTT. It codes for CASWDRSSYNSPLHF.

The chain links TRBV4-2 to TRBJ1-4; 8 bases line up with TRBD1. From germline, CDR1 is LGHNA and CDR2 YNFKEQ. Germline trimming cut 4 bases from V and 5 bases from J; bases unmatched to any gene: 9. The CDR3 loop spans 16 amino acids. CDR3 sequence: CASSRTGTGANEKLFF. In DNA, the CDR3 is TGTGCCAGCAGCCGAACTGGGACAGGCGCGAATGAAAAACTGTTTTTT.

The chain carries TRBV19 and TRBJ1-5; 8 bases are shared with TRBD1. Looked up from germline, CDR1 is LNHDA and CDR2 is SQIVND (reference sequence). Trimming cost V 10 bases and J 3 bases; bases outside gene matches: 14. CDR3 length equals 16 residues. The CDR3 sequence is CATREGRDRYNQPQHF. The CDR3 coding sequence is TGTGCCACCCGAGAGGGCCGGGACAGGTACAATCAGCCCCAGCATTTT.

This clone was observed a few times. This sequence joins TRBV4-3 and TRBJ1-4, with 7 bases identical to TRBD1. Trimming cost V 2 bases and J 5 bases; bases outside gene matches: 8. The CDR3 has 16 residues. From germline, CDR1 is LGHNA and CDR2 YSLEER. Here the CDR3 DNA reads TGCGCCAGCAGCCAAACCCGGGACAGAGAAAATGAAAAACTGTTTTTT. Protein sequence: CASSQTRDRENEKLFF.

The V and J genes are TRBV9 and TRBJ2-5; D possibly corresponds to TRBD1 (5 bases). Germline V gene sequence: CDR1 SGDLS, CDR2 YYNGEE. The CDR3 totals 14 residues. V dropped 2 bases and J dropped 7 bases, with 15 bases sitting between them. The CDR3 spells CASSVDTSSGTQYF. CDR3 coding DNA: TGTGCCAGCAGCGTGGACACCTCCTCGGGGACCCAGTACTTC. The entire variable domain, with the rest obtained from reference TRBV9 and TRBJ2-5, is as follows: DSGVTQTPKHLITATGQRVTLRCSPRSGDLSVYWYQQSLDQGLQFLIQYYNGEERAKGNILERFSAQQFPDLHSELNLSSLELGDSALYFCASSVDTSSGTQYFGPGTRLLVL.

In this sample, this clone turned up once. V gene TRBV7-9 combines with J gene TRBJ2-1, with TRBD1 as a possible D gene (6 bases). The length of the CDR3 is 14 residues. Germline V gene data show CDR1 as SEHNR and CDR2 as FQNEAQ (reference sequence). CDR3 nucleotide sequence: TGTTCCAACCCAACAGGGCCCGGGATGGGGGAGCAGTTCTTC. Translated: CSNPTGPGMGEQFF.

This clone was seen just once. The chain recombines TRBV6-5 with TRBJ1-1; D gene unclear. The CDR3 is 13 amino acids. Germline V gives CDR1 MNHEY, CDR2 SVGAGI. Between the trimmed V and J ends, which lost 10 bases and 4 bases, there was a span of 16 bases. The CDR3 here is CATSPDPVTEAFF. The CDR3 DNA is TGTGCCACCTCACCCGATCCGGTCACTGAAGCTTTCTTT.

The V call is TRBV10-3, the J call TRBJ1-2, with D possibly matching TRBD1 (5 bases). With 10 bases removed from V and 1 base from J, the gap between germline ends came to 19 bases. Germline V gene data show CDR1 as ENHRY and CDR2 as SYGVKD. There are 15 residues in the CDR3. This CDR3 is CASRQTNLVNYGYTF. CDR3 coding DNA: TGTGCCAGTAGACAGACCAACCTGGTTAACTATGGCTACACCTTC.

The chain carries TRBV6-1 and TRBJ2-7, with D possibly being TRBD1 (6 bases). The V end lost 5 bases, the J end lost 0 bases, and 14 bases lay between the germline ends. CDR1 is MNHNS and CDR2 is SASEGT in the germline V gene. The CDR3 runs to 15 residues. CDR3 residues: CASSKPGHNSYEQYF. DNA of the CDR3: TGTGCCAGCAGTAAACCGGGACACAACTCCTACGAGCAGTACTTC.

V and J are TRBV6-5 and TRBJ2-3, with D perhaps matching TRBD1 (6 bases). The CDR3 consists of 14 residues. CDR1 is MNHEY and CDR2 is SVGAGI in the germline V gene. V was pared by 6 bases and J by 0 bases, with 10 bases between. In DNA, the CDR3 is TGTGCCAGCAGGAGGGGACACAGCACAGATACGCAGTATTTT. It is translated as CASRRGHSTDTQYF.

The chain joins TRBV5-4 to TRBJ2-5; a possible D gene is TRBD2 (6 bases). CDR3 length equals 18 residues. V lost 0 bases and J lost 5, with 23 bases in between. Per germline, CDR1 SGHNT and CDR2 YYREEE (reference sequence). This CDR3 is CASSLAGSWQGVLETQYF. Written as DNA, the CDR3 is TGTGCCAGCAGCTTGGCCGGGAGTTGGCAGGGAGTCTTGGAGACCCAGTACTTC.

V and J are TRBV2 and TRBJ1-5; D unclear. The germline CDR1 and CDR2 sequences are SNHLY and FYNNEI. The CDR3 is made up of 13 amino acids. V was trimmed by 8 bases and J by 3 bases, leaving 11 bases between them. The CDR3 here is CASGGQINQPQHF. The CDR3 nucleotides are TGTGCCAGCGGAGGGCAGATCAATCAGCCCCAGCATTTT.

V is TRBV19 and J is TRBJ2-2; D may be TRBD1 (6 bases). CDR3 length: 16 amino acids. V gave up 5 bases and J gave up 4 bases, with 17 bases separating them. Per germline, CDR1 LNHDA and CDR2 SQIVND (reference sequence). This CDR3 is CASSPLLGTLTGELFF. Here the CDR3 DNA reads TGTGCCAGTAGTCCTCTCTTAGGGACACTCACCGGGGAGCTGTTTTTT. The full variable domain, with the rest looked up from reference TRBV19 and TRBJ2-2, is DGGITQSPKYLFRKEGQNVTLSCEQNLNHDAMYWYRQDPGQGLRLIYYSQIVNDFQKGDIAEGYSVSREKKESFPLTVTSAQKNPTAFYLCASSPLLGTLTGELFFGEGSRLTVL.

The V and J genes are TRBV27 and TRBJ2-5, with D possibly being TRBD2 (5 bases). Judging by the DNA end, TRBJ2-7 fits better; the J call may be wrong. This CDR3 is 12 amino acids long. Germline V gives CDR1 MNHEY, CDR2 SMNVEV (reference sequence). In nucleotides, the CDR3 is TGTGCCAGCAGCCCAAGACTACACGAGCAGTACTTC. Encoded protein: CASSPRLHEQYF.